This T cell receptor beta chain was recovered during a study of blood T cell repertoires in COVID-19. Sequencing used immunoSEQ multiplex PCR; TCRdb keeps in-frame clones, though not all of them. The sample holds 20,000 to 25,000 clones, 85% to 90% seen once. Trimming stripped 2 bases from V and 0 bases from J, with 12 bases between. The CDR3 has 15 amino acids. Germline V gene sequence: CDR1 SGDLS, CDR2 YYNGEE. Sequenced: peripheral blood. This sequence originates from a woman aged 80 or over with active COVID-19. The chain employs TRBV9 and TRBJ2-7, with a possible D match to TRBD1 (6 bases). Here the CDR3 reads CASSVRGTSSYEQYF. The CDR3 DNA reads TGTGCCAGCAGCGTCCGAGGGACAAGCTCCTACGAGCAGTACTTC.